This T cell receptor (beta chain) came from a study of Ad26.COV2.S vaccination and SARS-CoV-2 variants. Study outcomes and limitations: Substantial breadth in spike-specific CD8+ and CD4+ T cell responses was reportedly seen after vaccination. Spike-specific TCR breadth was greater after Ad26.COV2.S than placebo.

In regard to this clone: The antigen remains undetermined.

Here immunoSEQ multiplex PCR was the method, and the copy in TCRdb shows in-frame clones only, minus some. The sample has 400,000 to 450,000 clones, roughly 88% seen once. V shed 6 bases, J shed 7 bases, and the junction held 6 bases outside the gene matches. The CDR3 extends over 12 amino acids. Germline-derived CDR1 and CDR2 are MDHEN and SYDVKM. The treatment denotes: around 19 received Ad26.COV2.S at low or high dose, single or two shots; a few received placebo; per-sample allocation not given. Sampling was performed 63 days after the first vaccine or placebo injection. This sequence joins TRBV28 and TRBJ2-7; 7 bases agree with TRBD2. The sequence was obtained from a person between 18 and 65 years old who received the Ad26.COV2.S COVID-19 vaccine or a placebo. This specimen consisted of peripheral blood, obtained in a trial of Ad26.COV2.S vaccine versus placebo. DNA for the CDR3: TGTGCCAGCAGCGGGGGGTTGAGGGAGCAGTACTTC. It is translated as CASSGGLREQYF.